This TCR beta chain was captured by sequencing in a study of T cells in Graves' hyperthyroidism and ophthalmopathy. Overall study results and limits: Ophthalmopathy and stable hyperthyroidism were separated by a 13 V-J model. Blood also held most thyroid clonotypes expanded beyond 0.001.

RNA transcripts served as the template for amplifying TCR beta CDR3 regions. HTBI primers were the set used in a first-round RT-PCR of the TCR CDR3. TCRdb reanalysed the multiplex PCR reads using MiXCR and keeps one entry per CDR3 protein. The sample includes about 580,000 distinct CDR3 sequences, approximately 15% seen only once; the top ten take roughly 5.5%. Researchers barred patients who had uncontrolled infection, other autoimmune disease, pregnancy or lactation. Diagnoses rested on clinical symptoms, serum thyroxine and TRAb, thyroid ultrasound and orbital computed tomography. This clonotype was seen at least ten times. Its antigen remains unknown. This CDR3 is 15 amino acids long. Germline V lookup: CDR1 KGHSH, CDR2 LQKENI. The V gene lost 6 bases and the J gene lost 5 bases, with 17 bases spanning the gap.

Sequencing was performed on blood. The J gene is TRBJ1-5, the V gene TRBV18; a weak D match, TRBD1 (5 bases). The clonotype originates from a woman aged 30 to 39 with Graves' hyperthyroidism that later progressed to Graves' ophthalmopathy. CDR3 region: CASSQGDGPYQPQHF. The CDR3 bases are TGTGCCAGCTCGCAGGGTGATGGTCCCTATCAGCCCCAGCATTTT.